What follows is one T cell receptor beta chain and its context. V shed 3 bases and J 8 bases; nucleotides not matched to a gene: 6. CDR1 is GTSNPN, CDR2 SVGIG, per germline (reference sequence). CDR3 size: 12 residues. The sample comes from a study of shared clonotypes between healthy human individuals. Across the whole study: Those who served as donors were two women and three men between the ages of 18 and 49.

Study processing details: Because ImmunoSEQ provided only junction sequences with no quality scores, the filtering differed. The protocol was immunoSEQ multiplex PCR, while the TCRdb copy is restricted to in-frame clones and leaves out a portion. V and J calls and clone size are those listed in that table; D and trimming were worked out from the DNA. The table has about 1 million clones, more than 60% seen once; the top ten hold about 1.5%. CD4+ cells were split into CD45RA+ naive and CD45RA-negative memory subsets. Sequencing was performed on memory CD4+ T cells sorted from blood. Subset reported: CD45RA-negative fraction. The TCR was taken from a man aged 18 to 30 in good health. The chain recombines TRBV30 with TRBJ1-1, with 7 bases aligning to TRBD1. CDR3 residues: CAWSQGQEEAFF. The CDR3 bases are TGTGCCTGGAGCCAAGGACAGGAGGAAGCTTTCTTT.